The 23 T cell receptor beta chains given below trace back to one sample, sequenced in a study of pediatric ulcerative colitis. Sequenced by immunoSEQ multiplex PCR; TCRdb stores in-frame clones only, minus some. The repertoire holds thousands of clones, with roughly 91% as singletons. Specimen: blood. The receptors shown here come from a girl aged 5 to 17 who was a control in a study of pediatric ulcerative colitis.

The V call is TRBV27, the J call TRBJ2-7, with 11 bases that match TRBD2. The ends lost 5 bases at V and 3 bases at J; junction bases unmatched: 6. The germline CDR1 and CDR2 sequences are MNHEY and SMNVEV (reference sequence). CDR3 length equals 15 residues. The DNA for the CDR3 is TGTGCCAGCAGTCTCGGGACTAGCGGAATCTACGAGCAGTACTTC. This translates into CASSLGTSGIYEQYF.

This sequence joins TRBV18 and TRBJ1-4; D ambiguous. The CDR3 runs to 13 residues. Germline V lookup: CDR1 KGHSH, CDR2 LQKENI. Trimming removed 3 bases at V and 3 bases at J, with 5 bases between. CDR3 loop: CASSPMANEKLFF. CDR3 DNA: TGTGCCAGCTCACCCATGGCTAATGAAAAACTGTTTTTT.

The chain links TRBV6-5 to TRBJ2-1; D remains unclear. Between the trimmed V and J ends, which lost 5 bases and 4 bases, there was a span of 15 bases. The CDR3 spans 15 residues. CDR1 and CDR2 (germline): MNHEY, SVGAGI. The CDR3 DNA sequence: TGTGCCAGCAGTAACGCTAGGTCTGGTTACAATGAGCAGTTCTTC. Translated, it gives CASSNARSGYNEQFF.

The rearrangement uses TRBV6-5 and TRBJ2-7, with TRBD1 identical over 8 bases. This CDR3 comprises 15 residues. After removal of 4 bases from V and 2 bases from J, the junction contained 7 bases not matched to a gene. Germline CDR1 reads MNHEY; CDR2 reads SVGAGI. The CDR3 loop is CASSSPGQAAYEQYF. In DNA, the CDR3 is TGTGCCAGCAGTTCCCCGGGACAGGCCGCCTACGAGCAGTACTTC.

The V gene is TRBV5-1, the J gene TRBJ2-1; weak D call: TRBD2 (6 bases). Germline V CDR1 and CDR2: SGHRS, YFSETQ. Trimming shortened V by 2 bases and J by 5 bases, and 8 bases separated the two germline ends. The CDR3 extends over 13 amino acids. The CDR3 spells CASSLGLNNEQFF. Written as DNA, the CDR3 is TGCGCCAGCAGCTTAGGACTAAACAATGAGCAGTTCTTC.

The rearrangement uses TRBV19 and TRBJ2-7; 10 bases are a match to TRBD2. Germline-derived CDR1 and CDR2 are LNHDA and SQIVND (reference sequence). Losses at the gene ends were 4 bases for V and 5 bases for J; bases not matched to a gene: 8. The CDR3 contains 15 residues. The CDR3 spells CASSRAGGPPNEQYF. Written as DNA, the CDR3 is TGTGCCAGTAGTAGAGCGGGAGGGCCCCCGAACGAGCAGTACTTC.

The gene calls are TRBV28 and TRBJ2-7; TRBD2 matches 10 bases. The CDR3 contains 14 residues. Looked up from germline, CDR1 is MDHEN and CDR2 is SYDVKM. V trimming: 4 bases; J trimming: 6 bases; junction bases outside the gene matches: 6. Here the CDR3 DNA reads TGTGCCAGCAGTTCAGCGGGAGGGCGGAGCGAGCAGTACTTC. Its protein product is CASSSAGGRSEQYF.

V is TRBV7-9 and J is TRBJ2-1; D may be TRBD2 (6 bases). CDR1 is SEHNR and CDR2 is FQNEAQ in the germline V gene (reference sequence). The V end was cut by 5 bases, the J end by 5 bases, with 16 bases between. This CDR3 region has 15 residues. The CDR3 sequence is CASSPGSGIHNEQFF. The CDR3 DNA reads TGTGCCAGCAGCCCAGGTAGCGGAATACACAATGAGCAGTTCTTC. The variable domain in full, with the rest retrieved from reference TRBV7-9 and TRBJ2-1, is DTGVSQNPRHKITKRGQNVTFRCDPISEHNRLYWYRQTLGQGPEFLTYFQNEAQLEKSRLLSDRFSAERPKGSFSTLEIQRTEQGDSAMYLCASSPGSGIHNEQFFGPGTRLTVL.

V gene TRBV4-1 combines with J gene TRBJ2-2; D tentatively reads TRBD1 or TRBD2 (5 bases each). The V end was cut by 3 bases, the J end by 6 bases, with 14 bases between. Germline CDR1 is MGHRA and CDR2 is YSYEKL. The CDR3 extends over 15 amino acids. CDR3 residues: CASSQAGTLPGELFF. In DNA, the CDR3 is TGCGCCAGCAGCCAGGCTGGGACGCTCCCCGGGGAGCTGTTTTTT.

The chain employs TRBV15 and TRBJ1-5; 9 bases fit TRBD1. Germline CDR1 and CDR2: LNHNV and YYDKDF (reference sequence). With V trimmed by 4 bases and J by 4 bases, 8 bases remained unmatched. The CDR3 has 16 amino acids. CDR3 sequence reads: CATSTWTGALNQPQHF. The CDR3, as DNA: TGTGCCACCAGCACCTGGACAGGGGCGTTAAATCAGCCCCAGCATTTT.

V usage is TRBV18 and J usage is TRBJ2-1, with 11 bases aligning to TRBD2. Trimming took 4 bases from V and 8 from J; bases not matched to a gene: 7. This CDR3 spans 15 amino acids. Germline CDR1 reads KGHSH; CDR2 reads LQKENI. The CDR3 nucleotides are TGTGCCAGCTCACTCGGACTAGCGGGCGACGATGAGCAGTTCTTC. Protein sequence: CASSLGLAGDDEQFF.

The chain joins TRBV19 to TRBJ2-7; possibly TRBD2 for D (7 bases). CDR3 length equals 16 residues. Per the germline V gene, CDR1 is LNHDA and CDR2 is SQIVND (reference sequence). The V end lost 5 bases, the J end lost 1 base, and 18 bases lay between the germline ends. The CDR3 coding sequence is TGTGCCAGTAGTCCCCGCTGGGGAGGGGGGTCCTACGAGCAGTACTTC. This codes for CASSPRWGGGSYEQYF.

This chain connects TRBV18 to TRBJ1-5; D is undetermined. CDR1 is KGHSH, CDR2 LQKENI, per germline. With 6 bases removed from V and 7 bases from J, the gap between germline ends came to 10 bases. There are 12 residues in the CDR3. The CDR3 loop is CASSRPGQPQHF. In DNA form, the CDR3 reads TGTGCCAGCTCTCGCCCGGGGCAGCCCCAGCATTTT.

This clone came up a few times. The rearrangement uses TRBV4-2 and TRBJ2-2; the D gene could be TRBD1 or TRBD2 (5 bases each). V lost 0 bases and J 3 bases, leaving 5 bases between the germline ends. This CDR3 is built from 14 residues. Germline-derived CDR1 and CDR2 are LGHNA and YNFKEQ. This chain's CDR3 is CASSQEGDTGELFF. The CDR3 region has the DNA TGTGCCAGCAGCCAAGAGGGGGACACCGGGGAGCTGTTTTTT.

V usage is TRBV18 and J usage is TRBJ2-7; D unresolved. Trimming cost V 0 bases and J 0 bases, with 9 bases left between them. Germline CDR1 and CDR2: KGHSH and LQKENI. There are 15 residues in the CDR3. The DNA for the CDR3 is TGTGCCAGCTCACCACCTTGGCCAAGCTCCTACGAGCAGTACTTC. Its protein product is CASSPPWPSSYEQYF.

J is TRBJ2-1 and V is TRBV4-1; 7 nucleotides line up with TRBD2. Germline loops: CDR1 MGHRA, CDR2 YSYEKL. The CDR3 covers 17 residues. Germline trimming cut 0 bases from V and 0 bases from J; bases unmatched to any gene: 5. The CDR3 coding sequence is TGCGCCAGCAGCCAAGATCCCGGGGGGATCTCCTACAATGAGCAGTTCTTC. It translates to CASSQDPGGISYNEQFF.

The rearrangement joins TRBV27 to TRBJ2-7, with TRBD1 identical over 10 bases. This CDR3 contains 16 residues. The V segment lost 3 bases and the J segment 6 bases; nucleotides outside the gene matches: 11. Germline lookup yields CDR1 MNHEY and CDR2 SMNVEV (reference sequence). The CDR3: CASSLGTGDLGREQYF. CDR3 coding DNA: TGTGCCAGCAGTTTGGGGACAGGGGATCTGGGACGCGAGCAGTACTTC.

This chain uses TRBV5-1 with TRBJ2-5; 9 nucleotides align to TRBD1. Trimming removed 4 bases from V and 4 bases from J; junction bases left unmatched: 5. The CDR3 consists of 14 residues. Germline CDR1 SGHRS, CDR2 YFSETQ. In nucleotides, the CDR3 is TGCGCCAGCAGCATGGACAGGGGTGGAGAGACCCAGTACTTC. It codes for CASSMDRGGETQYF.

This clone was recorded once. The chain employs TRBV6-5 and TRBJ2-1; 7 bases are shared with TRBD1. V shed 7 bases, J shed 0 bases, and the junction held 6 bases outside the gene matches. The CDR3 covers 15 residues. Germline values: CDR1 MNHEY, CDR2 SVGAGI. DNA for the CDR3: TGTGCCAGCACTCCAGGGGGAAGCTCCTACAATGAGCAGTTCTTC. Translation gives CASTPGGSSYNEQFF.

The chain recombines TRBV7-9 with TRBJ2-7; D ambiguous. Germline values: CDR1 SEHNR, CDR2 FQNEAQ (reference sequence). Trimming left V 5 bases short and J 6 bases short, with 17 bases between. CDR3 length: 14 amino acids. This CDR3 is CASSPTRTAGEQYF. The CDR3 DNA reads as TGTGCCAGCAGCCCGACCCGGACCGCAGGCGAGCAGTACTTC. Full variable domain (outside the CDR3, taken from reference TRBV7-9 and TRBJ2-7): DTGVSQNPRHKITKRGQNVTFRCDPISEHNRLYWYRQTLGQGPEFLTYFQNEAQLEKSRLLSDRFSAERPKGSFSTLEIQRTEQGDSAMYLCASSPTRTAGEQYFGPGTRLTVT.

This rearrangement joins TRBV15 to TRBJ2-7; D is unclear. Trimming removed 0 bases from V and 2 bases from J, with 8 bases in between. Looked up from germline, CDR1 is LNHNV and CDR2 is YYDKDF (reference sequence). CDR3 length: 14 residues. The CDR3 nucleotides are TGTGCCACCAGCAGAGAAAGGGTTGCCTACGAGCAGTACTTC. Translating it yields CATSRERVAYEQYF. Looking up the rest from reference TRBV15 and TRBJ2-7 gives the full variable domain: DAMVIQNPRYQVTQFGKPVTLSCSQTLNHNVMYWYQQKSSQAPKLLFHYYDKDFNNEADTPDNFQSRRPNTSFCFLDIRSPGLGDTAMYLCATSRERVAYEQYFGPGTRLTVT.

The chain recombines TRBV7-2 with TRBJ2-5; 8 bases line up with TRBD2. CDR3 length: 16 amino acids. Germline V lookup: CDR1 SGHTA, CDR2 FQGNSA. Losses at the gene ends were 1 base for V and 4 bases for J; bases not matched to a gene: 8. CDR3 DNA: TGTGCCAGCAGCTTAGGGCTAGCGGGTTACGGAGAGACCCAGTACTTC. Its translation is CASSLGLAGYGETQYF.

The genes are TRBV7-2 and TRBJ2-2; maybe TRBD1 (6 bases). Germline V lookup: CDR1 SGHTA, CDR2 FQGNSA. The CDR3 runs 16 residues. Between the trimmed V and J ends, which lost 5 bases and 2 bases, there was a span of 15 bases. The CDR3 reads CASSKQGRDNTGELFF. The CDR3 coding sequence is TGTGCCAGCAGCAAACAGGGTCGGGATAACACCGGGGAGCTGTTTTTT.